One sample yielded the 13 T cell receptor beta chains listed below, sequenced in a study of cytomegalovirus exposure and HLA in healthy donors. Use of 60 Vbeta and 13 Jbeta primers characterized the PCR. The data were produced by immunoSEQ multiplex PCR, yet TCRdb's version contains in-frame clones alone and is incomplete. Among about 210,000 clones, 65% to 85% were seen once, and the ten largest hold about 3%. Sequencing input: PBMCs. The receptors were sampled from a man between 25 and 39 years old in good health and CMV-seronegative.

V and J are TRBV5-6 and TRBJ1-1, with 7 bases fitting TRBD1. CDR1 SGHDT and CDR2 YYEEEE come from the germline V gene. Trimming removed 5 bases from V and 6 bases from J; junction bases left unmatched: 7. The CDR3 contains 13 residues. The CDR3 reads CASRRTGAAEAFF. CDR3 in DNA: TGTGCCAGCAGACGAACAGGGGCGGCTGAAGCTTTCTTT.

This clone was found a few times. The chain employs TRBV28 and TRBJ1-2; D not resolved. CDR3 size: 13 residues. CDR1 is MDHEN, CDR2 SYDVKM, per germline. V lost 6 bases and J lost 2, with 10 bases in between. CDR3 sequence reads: CASSLTRNYGYTF. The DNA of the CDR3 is TGTGCCAGCAGCCTGACTAGGAACTATGGCTACACCTTC.

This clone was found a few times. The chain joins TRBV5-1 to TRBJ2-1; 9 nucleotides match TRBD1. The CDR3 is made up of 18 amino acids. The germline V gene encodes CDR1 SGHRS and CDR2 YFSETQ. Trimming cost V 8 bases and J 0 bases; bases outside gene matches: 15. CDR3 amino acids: CARPRDRVTRSSYNEQFF. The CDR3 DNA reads TGCGCCAGGCCCCGGGACAGGGTAACTAGAAGCTCCTACAATGAGCAGTTCTTC.

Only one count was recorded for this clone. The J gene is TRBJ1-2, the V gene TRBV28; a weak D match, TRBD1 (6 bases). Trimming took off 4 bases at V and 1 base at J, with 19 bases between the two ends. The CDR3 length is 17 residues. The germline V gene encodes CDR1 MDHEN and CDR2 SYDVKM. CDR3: CASSSRGGAPGNYGYTF. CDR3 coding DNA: TGTGCCAGCAGTTCCCGGGGGGGGGCCCCCGGTAACTATGGCTACACCTTC.

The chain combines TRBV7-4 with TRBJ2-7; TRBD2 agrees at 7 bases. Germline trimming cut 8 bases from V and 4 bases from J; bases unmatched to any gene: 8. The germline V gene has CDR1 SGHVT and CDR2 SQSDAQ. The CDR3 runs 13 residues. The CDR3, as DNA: TGTGCCAGCTTACCAGCGGGGCTATACGAGCAGTACTTC. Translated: CASLPAGLYEQYF.

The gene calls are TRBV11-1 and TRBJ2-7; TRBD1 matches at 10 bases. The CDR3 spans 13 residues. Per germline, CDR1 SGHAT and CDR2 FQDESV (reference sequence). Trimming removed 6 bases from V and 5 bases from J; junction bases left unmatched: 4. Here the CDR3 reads CASRGTGVNEQYF. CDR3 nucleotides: TGTGCCAGCAGAGGGACAGGGGTGAACGAGCAGTACTTC.

In nucleotides, the CDR3 is TGTGCCAGCAGTTTATCGATCGGGAGGTCCTACGAGCAGTACTTC. Protein sequence: CASSLSIGRSYEQYF. This chain joins TRBV27 and TRBJ2-7, with TRBD2 matching 7 bases. With V trimmed by 0 bases and J by 1 base, 3 bases remained unmatched. The germline V gene encodes CDR1 MNHEY and CDR2 SMNVEV (reference sequence). This CDR3 has 15 amino acids.

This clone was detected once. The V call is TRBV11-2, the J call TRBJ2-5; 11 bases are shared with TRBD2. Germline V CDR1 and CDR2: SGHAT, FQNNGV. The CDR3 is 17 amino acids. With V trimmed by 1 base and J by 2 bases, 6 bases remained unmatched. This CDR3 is CASSLGSSGGIQETQYF. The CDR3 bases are TGTGCCAGCAGCTTAGGATCTAGCGGGGGGATACAAGAGACCCAGTACTTC.

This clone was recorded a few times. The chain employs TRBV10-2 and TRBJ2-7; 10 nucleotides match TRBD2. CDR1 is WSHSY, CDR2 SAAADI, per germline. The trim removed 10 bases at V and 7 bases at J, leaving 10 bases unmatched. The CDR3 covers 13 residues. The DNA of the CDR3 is TGCGCCACCAGAAGCGGGGGGGCCGGAGAGCAGTACTTC. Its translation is CATRSGGAGEQYF.

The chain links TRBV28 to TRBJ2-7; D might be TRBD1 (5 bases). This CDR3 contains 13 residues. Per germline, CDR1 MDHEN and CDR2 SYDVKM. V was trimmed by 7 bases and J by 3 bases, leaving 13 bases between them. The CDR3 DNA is TGTGCCAGCACAGTGACAGCAGGCTACGAGCAGTACTTC. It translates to CASTVTAGYEQYF.

CDR3: CASSRRDGTGSEKLFF. Written as DNA, the CDR3 is TGTGCCAGCAGCCGTCGGGACGGGACAGGAAGTGAAAAACTGTTTTTT. J is TRBJ1-4 and V is TRBV5-6, with 8 positions matching TRBD1. The J segment lost 7 bases and the V segment lost 4 bases, leaving 12 bases of the junction unmatched. The CDR3 consists of 16 residues. Germline values: CDR1 SGHDT, CDR2 YYEEEE.

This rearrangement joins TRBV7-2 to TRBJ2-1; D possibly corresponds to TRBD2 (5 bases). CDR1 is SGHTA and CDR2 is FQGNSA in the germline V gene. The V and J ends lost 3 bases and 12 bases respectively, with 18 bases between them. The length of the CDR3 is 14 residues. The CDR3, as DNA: TGTGCCAGCAGCTTTCGGTTAGCCGAGGGCGGGCAGTTCTTC. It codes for CASSFRLAEGGQFF.

CDR3 nucleotides: TGTGCCACCAGCGACCGGGACAGGGACCACGAGCAGTACTTC. Translation gives CATSDRDRDHEQYF. This chain uses TRBV15 with TRBJ2-7; 9 nucleotides align to TRBD1. Trimming at V came to 5 bases and at J to 5 bases, leaving 7 bases not matched to a gene. Germline values: CDR1 LNHNV, CDR2 YYDKDF (reference sequence). The CDR3 contains 14 residues. Drawing the rest from reference TRBV15 and TRBJ2-7, the complete variable domain is DAMVIQNPRYQVTQFGKPVTLSCSQTLNHNVMYWYQQKSSQAPKLLFHYYDKDFNNEADTPDNFQSRRPNTSFCFLDIRSPGLGDTAMYLCATSDRDRDHEQYFGPGTRLTVT.